The text below deals with one T cell receptor beta chain. Its antigen is unidentified. Expressed TCRB transcripts were sequenced because the isolated RNA had all been reverse transcribed beforehand. The method was immunoSEQ multiplex PCR; TCRdb's version includes in-frame clones alone and lacks a portion of them. The sample consists of about 15,000 clones, around 69% of them appearing once. The entry originates in a study of beta chain features in type 1 diabetes. The CDR3 runs 15 residues. The V end lost 3 bases, the J end lost 2 bases, and 11 bases lay between the germline ends. The germline CDR1 and CDR2 sequences are KGHSH and LQKENI. The study, taken as a whole, reports: For TCRB rearrangement, an influence of HLA type remained unresolved here. Shorter TCRB CDR3s, moderately but significantly so, marked every one of the four CD4+ subsets in Type 1 diabetes patients.

The specimen was stem cell memory CD4+ T cells from blood. The genes are TRBV18 and TRBJ1-5; TRBD1 is a possible D gene (5 bases). The TCR originated in a young woman with type 1 diabetes. The CDR3: CASSPGRGRNQPQHF. The CDR3 DNA reads as TGTGCCAGCTCACCCGGGCGGGGACGCAATCAGCCCCAGCATTTT.